These 27 T cell receptor beta chains originate from one sample sequenced in a study of a mutant IDH1 vaccine in newly diagnosed glioma. Sequencing was performed with immunoSEQ multiplex PCR; in TCRdb, only in-frame clones are kept and a portion is missing. This sample has about 130,000 clones, with around four fifths found just once. The time point is: week 11, during vaccination. Topical imiquimod was applied with each vaccine dose, which held 300 ug of mutant IDH1 20-mer peptide. These TCRs' antigens remain unknown. This specimen consisted of PBMCs, obtained from a glioma patient whose treatment included an IDH1 peptide vaccine. The receptors originated from a middle-aged man with glioma.

The chain uses TRBV9 and TRBJ2-3, with a possible D match to TRBD2 (6 bases). CDR3 size: 13 residues. Germline-derived CDR1 and CDR2 are SGDLS and YYNGEE. With 2 bases removed from V and 4 bases from J, the gap between germline ends came to 8 bases. CDR3 nucleotides: TGTGCCAGCAGCGTGTCTAGCGCAGATACGCAGTATTTT. This codes for CASSVSSADTQYF.

This chain uses TRBV11-2 with TRBJ2-1, with a weak D call TRBD2 (6 bases). The CDR3 runs 13 residues. From germline, CDR1 is SGHAT and CDR2 FQNNGV. V was clipped by 5 bases and J by 6 bases, with 11 bases between them. CDR3 region: CASSQRLVNEQFF. Written as DNA, the CDR3 is TGTGCCAGCAGCCAAAGACTAGTCAATGAGCAGTTCTTC.

The genes are TRBV5-4 and TRBJ1-2, with unresolved D. The CDR3 spans 14 residues. Germline lookup yields CDR1 SGHNT and CDR2 YYREEE (reference sequence). Trimming stripped 1 base from V and 3 bases from J, with 10 bases between. DNA for the CDR3: TGTGCCAGCAGCTTGTCTGCTGGTGACTATGGCTACACCTTC. Translating it yields CASSLSAGDYGYTF.

This rearrangement joins TRBV6-1 to TRBJ1-2; D is uncertain. CDR1 and CDR2 (germline): MNHNS, SASEGT. This CDR3 contains 15 residues. V was trimmed by 2 bases and J by 3 bases, leaving 13 bases between them. The DNA of the CDR3 is TGTGCCAGCAGTGAATCCTGGGCAGCCGACTATGGCTACACCTTC. Amino acid sequence: CASSESWAADYGYTF.

The chain is built from TRBV11-2 and TRBJ1-2, with 7 bases matching TRBD1. The V segment lost 4 bases and the J segment 8 bases; nucleotides outside the gene matches: 7. Germline values: CDR1 SGHAT, CDR2 FQNNGV. The CDR3 totals 13 residues. CDR3 amino acids: CASSSTGVYGYTF. The CDR3 DNA reads as TGTGCCAGCAGCTCAACAGGGGTTTACGGCTACACCTTC. Filled out from reference TRBV11-2 and TRBJ1-2, the complete variable domain reads EAGVAQSPRYKIIEKRQSVAFWCNPISGHATLYWYQQILGQGPKLLIQFQNNGVVDDSQLPKDRFSAERLKGVDSTLKIQPAKLEDSAVYLCASSSTGVYGYTFGSGTRLTVV.

This clone was recorded a few times. The rearrangement links TRBV27 to TRBJ2-7, with 8 bases identical to TRBD2. The CDR3 totals 14 residues. Germline V CDR1 and CDR2: MNHEY, SMNVEV (reference sequence). J gave up 0 bases and V 5 bases, and 3 bases lay outside the gene matches. The CDR3 spells CASSLGLDSYEQYF. In DNA, the CDR3 is TGTGCCAGCAGTCTGGGACTAGACTCCTACGAGCAGTACTTC.

The rearrangement joins TRBV7-2 to TRBJ2-3, with D perhaps TRBD1 (8 bases). This CDR3 has 14 residues. Germline CDR1 reads SGHTA; CDR2 reads FQGNSA. Trimming removed 8 bases from V and 6 bases from J, with 18 bases in between. The CDR3 here is CASATGGASDTQYF. The CDR3 coding sequence is TGTGCCAGCGCTACAGGGGGGGCTTCTGATACGCAGTATTTT.

The chain joins TRBV19 to TRBJ2-1, with D hard to call. Trimming took off 4 bases at V and 4 bases at J, with 2 bases between the two ends. Germline CDR1 LNHDA, CDR2 SQIVND (reference sequence). The CDR3 length is 11 residues. The CDR3 is CASSKYNEQFF. The CDR3 DNA sequence: TGTGCCAGTAGTAAATACAATGAGCAGTTCTTC.

V gene TRBV5-4 combines with J gene TRBJ2-5, with a possible D match to TRBD2 (5 bases). The CDR3 is made up of 14 amino acids. V lost 0 bases to trimming and J lost 4 bases, with 10 bases between them. From germline, CDR1 is SGHNT and CDR2 YYREEE (reference sequence). Here the CDR3 DNA reads TGTGCCAGCAGCTTGGAGGAGGTGGCAGAGACCCAGTACTTC. The encoded protein is CASSLEEVAETQYF.

CDR3 bases: TGTGCCAGCAGCCAAGAAGGGAACGAGCAGTACTTC. As protein: CASSQEGNEQYF. This sequence joins TRBV4-2 and TRBJ2-7; D is undetermined. The CDR3 totals 12 residues. CDR1 and CDR2 (germline): LGHNA, YNFKEQ. V dropped 0 bases and J dropped 5 bases, with 5 bases sitting between them.

This clone was observed a handful of times. The chain carries TRBV9 and TRBJ2-2; D uncertain. V was cut by 2 bases and J by 5 bases, with 10 bases left in between. Germline CDR1 and CDR2: SGDLS and YYNGEE. CDR3 size: 14 residues. The CDR3 sequence: CASSVKGGTGELFF. The CDR3 coding sequence is TGTGCCAGCAGCGTCAAGGGTGGGACCGGGGAGCTGTTTTTT.

In DNA form, the CDR3 reads TGTGCCAGCAGCGTAGTTCGACAGGGGAACACTGAAGCTTTCTTT. Translated: CASSVVRQGNTEAFF. The chain links TRBV9 to TRBJ1-1; 7 nucleotides agree with TRBD1. CDR3 length equals 15 residues. J gave up 1 base and V 0 bases, and 3 bases lay outside the gene matches. CDR1 and CDR2 from the germline V gene are SGDLS and YYNGEE.

The genes are TRBV28 and TRBJ2-4, with D possibly matching TRBD1 (8 bases). The CDR3 consists of 17 residues. The V end was cut by 6 bases, the J end by 9 bases, with 27 bases between. Germline values: CDR1 MDHEN, CDR2 SYDVKM. CDR3 residues: CASSPPQRTGRAGIQYF. As DNA, the CDR3 is TGTGCCAGCAGCCCCCCCCAACGGACAGGGAGGGCGGGCATTCAGTACTTC.

V gene TRBV30 combines with J gene TRBJ2-7; D is unclear. Trimming pared 6 bases from V and 7 bases from J, leaving 13 bases between. CDR3 length: 11 residues. CDR1 and CDR2 (germline): GTSNPN, SVGIG (reference sequence). This CDR3 is CACTELREQYF. The CDR3 DNA sequence: TGTGCCTGCACGGAGTTGCGGGAGCAGTACTTC. The full variable domain, with the rest looked up from reference TRBV30 and TRBJ2-7, is SQTIHQWPATLVQPVGSPLSLECTVEGTSNPNLYWYRQAAGRGLQLLFYSVGIGQISSEVPQNLSASRPQDRQFILSSKKLLLSDSGFYLCACTELREQYFGPGTRLTVT.

This clone showed up just once. The chain links TRBV19 to TRBJ2-5, with D perhaps TRBD1 (5 bases). The DNA end lines up better with TRBJ2-7; the J call may be wrong. CDR1 and CDR2 from the germline V gene are LNHDA and SQIVND (reference sequence). The CDR3 totals 14 residues. This CDR3 reads CASTEGRAAYEQYF. DNA for the CDR3: TGTGCCAGTACCGAAGGCAGGGCCGCCTACGAGCAGTACTTC.

The chain couples TRBV6-1 to TRBJ2-7; TRBD2 is a possible D gene (6 bases). V shed 5 bases and J shed 3 bases, with 11 bases lying between them. The CDR3 length is 13 residues. Germline loops: CDR1 MNHNS, CDR2 SASEGT. CDR3 in amino acids: CASSTGGVYEQYF. The CDR3 DNA reads as TGTGCCAGCAGTACTGGAGGGGTCTACGAGCAGTACTTC.

This clone is a singleton in its sample. The J gene is TRBJ2-7, the V gene TRBV5-1, with TRBD1 matching 10 bases. The germline V gene has CDR1 SGHRS and CDR2 YFSETQ. The CDR3 totals 16 residues. V lost 0 bases to trimming and J lost 2 bases; unmatched junction nucleotides: 5. The CDR3 DNA sequence: TGCGCCAGCAGCTTGGTCAGGGGACAGGGGACCTACGAGCAGTACTTC. This codes for CASSLVRGQGTYEQYF.

V usage is TRBV6-5 and J usage is TRBJ2-1; possible D gene TRBD2, 6 bases. The germline V gene has CDR1 MNHEY and CDR2 SVGAGI. The V and J ends lost 6 bases and 4 bases respectively, with 10 bases between them. The CDR3 is made up of 13 amino acids. CDR3 sequence (DNA): TGTGCCAGCAGACTAGCTTCATACAATGAGCAGTTCTTC. Translating gives CASRLASYNEQFF.

This clone showed up many times. This chain links TRBV27 with TRBJ2-7; possibly TRBD2 for D (6 bases). Germline CDR1 is MNHEY and CDR2 is SMNVEV (reference sequence). The CDR3 is 15 residues long. V was trimmed by 10 bases and J by 2 bases, leaving 21 bases between them. Written as DNA, the CDR3 is TGTGCCAACCCCCTCACCGGGAGTACCCCCTACGAGCAGTACTTC. Its translation is CANPLTGSTPYEQYF.

The chain carries TRBV5-1 and TRBJ2-7, with D tentatively TRBD2 (5 bases). The CDR3 is made up of 15 amino acids. The germline V and J ends were trimmed by 2 bases and 2 bases, with 14 bases remaining between them. CDR1 is SGHRS, CDR2 YFSETQ, per germline. CDR3: CASSFYGGSTYEQYF. CDR3 coding DNA: TGCGCCAGCAGCTTCTACGGAGGATCCACCTACGAGCAGTACTTC.

V is TRBV1 and J is TRBJ1-2. TRBV1 is designated a pseudogene. The CDR3 length is 14 residues. As DNA, the CDR3 is TGCACCAGCAGCCAAGATTTACGGGACTATGGCTACACCTTC. It translates to CTSSQDLRDYGYTF.

V and J are TRBV29-1 and TRBJ1-2; D remains ambiguous. V lost 5 bases and J lost 8, with 12 bases in between. CDR1 and CDR2 from the germline V gene are SQVTM and ANQGSEA. The CDR3 spans 11 residues. CDR3 DNA: TGCAGCGTTAATCTGGGGTGGGGCTACACCTTC. Translating it yields CSVNLGWGYTF.

The chain carries TRBV15 and TRBJ1-4; perhaps TRBD1 as D (6 bases). CDR1 and CDR2 from the germline V gene are LNHNV and YYDKDF (reference sequence). Trimming stripped 2 bases from V and 6 bases from J, with 16 bases between. There are 16 residues in the CDR3. The CDR3 DNA is TGTGCCACCAGCAGATCGTCCGGGGGGCGGGATGAAAAACTGTTTTTT. Its protein is CATSRSSGGRDEKLFF. The variable domain in full, completed from reference TRBV15 and TRBJ1-4, reads DAMVIQNPRYQVTQFGKPVTLSCSQTLNHNVMYWYQQKSSQAPKLLFHYYDKDFNNEADTPDNFQSRRPNTSFCFLDIRSPGLGDTAMYLCATSRSSGGRDEKLFFGSGTQLSVL.

V is TRBV10-3 and J is TRBJ2-3; 7 bases align to TRBD1. The CDR3 sequence is 15 residues long. The V gene end was trimmed by 3 bases and the J gene end by 4 bases; junction bases not matched to a gene: 7. Germline CDR1 reads ENHRY; CDR2 reads SYGVKD. The CDR3 nucleotides read TGTGCCATCAGTGAAGAGGGGGCCTGGGCAGATACGCAGTATTTT. Its translation is CAISEEGAWADTQYF.

This chain connects TRBV5-1 to TRBJ2-3, with D possibly being TRBD2 (5 bases). This CDR3 region has 15 residues. The V and J ends lost 2 bases and 1 base respectively, with 11 bases between them. Germline V CDR1 and CDR2: SGHRS, YFSETQ. The CDR3 reads CASSFSRGGTDTQYF. CDR3 DNA: TGCGCCAGCAGCTTTTCTCGGGGTGGCACAGATACGCAGTATTTT. The whole variable domain, filled in from reference TRBV5-1 and TRBJ2-3, reads KAGVTQTPRYLIKTRGQQVTLSCSPISGHRSVSWYQQTPGQGLQFLFEYFSETQRNKGNFPGRFSGRQFSNSRSEMNVSTLELGDSALYLCASSFSRGGTDTQYFGPGTRLTVL.

This clone was seen just once. The genes are TRBV5-5 and TRBJ2-5; 7 bases map to TRBD1. CDR3 length equals 15 residues. J was trimmed by 4 bases and V by 5 bases; bases with no gene match: 11. The germline V gene has CDR1 SGHKS and CDR2 YYEKEE (reference sequence). The CDR3 nucleotides are TGTGCCAGCAGTCTGACAGGGTTAGGTCCAGAGACCCAGTACTTC. This codes for CASSLTGLGPETQYF.

V and J are TRBV7-2 and TRBJ2-5; D is undetermined. CDR3 size: 13 residues. From germline, CDR1 is SGHTA and CDR2 FQGNSA. V was trimmed by 3 bases and J by 6 bases, leaving 11 bases between them. CDR3 in DNA: TGTGCCAGCAGCTTTGGACCCTTAAAGACCCAGTACTTC. Its translation is CASSFGPLKTQYF. Complete variable domain (other parts from reference TRBV7-2 and TRBJ2-5): GAGVSQSPSNKVTEKGKDVELRCDPISGHTALYWYRQSLGQGLEFLIYFQGNSAPDKSGLPSDRFSAERTGGSVSTLTIQRTQQEDSAVYLCASSFGPLKTQYFGPGTRLLVL.